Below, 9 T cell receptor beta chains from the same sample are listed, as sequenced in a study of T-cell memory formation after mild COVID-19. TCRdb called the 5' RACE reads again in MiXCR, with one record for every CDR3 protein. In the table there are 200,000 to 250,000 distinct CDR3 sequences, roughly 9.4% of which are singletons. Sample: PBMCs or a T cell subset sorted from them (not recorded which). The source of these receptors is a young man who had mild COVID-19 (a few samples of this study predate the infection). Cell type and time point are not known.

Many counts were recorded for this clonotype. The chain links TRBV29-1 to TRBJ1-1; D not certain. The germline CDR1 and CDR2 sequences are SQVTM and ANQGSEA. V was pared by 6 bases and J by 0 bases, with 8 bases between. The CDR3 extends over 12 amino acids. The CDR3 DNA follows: TGCAGCGTCGCAGTTATGAACACTGAAGCTTTCTTT. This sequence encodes CSVAVMNTEAFF.

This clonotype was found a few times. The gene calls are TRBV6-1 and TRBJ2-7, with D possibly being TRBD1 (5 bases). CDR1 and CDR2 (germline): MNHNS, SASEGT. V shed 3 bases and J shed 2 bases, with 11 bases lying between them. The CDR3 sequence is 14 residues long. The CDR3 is CASSDQGRTYEQYV. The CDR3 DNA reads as TGTGCCAGCAGTGATCAGGGTCGGACCTACGAGCAGTACGTC.

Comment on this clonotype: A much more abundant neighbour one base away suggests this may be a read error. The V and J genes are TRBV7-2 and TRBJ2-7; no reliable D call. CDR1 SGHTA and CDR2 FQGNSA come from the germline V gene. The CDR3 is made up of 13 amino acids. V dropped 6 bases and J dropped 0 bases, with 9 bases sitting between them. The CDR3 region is CASSTESSYEQYF. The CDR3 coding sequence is TGTGCCAGCAGTACAGAGAGCTCCTACGAGCAGTACTTC. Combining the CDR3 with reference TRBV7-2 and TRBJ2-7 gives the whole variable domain GAGVSQSPSNKVTEKGKDVELRCDPISGHTALYWYRQSLGQGLEFLIYFQGNSAPDKSGLPSDRFSAERTGGSVSTLTIQRTQQEDSAVYLCASSTESSYEQYFGPGTRLTVT.

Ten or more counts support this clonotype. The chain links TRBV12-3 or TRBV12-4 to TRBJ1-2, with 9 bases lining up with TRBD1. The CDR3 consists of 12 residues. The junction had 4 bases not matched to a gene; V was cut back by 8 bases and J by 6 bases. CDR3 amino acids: CASRDRENGYTF. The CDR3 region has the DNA TGTGCCAGCCGGGACAGGGAGAATGGCTACACCTTC.

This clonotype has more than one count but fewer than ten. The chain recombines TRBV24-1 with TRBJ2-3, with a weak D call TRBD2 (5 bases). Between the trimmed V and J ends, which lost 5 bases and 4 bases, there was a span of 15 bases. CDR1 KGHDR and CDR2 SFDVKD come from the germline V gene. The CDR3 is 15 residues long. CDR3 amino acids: CATSVGSQRADTQYF. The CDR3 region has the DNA TGTGCCACCAGTGTCGGTTCTCAGAGGGCAGATACGCAGTATTTT.

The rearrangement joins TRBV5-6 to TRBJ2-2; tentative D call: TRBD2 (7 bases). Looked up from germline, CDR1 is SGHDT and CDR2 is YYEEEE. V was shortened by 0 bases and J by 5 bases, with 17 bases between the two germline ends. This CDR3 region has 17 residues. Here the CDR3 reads CASSLEGRGRRTGELFF. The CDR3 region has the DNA TGTGCCAGCAGCTTGGAGGGGCGGGGGCGCCGGACCGGGGAGCTGTTTTTT.

CDR3 sequence: CSALDRALANYGYTF. The CDR3 coding sequence is TGCAGTGCTCTCGACAGGGCTTTGGCCAACTATGGCTACACCTTC. J is TRBJ1-2 and V is TRBV20-1; 7 bases align to TRBD1. The J segment lost 2 bases and the V segment lost 5 bases, leaving 11 bases of the junction unmatched. This CDR3 spans 15 amino acids. Germline values: CDR1 DFQATT, CDR2 SNEGSKA (reference sequence).

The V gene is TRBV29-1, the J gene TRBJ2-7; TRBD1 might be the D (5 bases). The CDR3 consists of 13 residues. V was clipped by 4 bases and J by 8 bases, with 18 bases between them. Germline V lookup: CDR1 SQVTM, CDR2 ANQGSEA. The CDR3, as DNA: TGCAGCGTTGCCGACAGCTTTGGCGGAAAGCAGTACTTC. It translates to CSVADSFGGKQYF.

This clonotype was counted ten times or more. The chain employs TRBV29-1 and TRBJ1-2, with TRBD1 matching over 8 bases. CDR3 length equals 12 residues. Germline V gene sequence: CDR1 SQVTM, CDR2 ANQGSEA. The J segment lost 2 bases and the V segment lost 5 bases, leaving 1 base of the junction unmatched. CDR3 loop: CSVTGGNYGYTF. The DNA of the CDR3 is TGCAGCGTTACAGGGGGAAACTATGGCTACACCTTC.